This T cell receptor beta chain is drawn from a study of OX40 agonist ivuxolimab in advanced cancers. Study background: The drug used for patients, ivuxolimab, was an agonistic anti-OX40 (CD134) antibody.

Sequenced by immunoSEQ multiplex PCR; TCRdb stores in-frame clones only, minus some. The sample yields roughly 66,000 clones, roughly four fifths seen once. This CDR3 has 13 residues. The germline V gene encodes CDR1 SGHVS and CDR2 FNYEAQ. V lost 4 bases and J lost 1, with 5 bases in between. This chain joins TRBV7-6 and TRBJ1-3; unclear D gene. The sequences come from CD4+ or CD8+ T cells sorted from blood, collected in a trial of the OX40 agonist ivuxolimab. This clonotype originated in an adult with an advanced solid tumor such as melanoma, head and neck, liver or kidney cancer. The CDR3 sequence: CASSSGSGNTIYF. The CDR3 nucleotides read TGTGCCAGCAGCTCAGGTTCTGGAAACACCATATATTTT.